These 3 T cell receptor beta chains were all obtained from the same sample, sequenced in a study of T cell repertoires in urothelial bladder cancer. The protocol was immunoSEQ multiplex PCR, while the TCRdb copy is restricted to in-frame clones and leaves out a portion. In the table there are about 6,200 clones, roughly two thirds of which are singletons. Sequenced input: tumor-infiltrating cells from bladder cancer. The receptors originated from a human donor with urothelial carcinoma.

This rearrangement joins TRBV7-2 to TRBJ2-5; TRBD2 is a possible D gene (5 bases). Germline lookup yields CDR1 SGHTA and CDR2 FQGNSA. The V end was cut by 0 bases, the J end by 7 bases, with 12 bases between. CDR3 length equals 14 residues. The CDR3 loop reads CASSLARDSGTQYF. CDR3 bases: TGTGCCAGCAGCTTAGCTCGGGATTCGGGGACCCAGTACTTC.

The V gene is TRBV7-2, the J gene TRBJ2-7; D is possibly TRBD1 (6 bases). V lost 7 bases and J 7 bases, leaving 20 bases between the germline ends. The germline V gene encodes CDR1 SGHTA and CDR2 FQGNSA. The CDR3 loop spans 14 amino acids. The CDR3 DNA sequence: TGTGCCAGCATGCGATACGGACAGTCGGGGGAGCAGTACTTC. It translates to CASMRYGQSGEQYF.

V and J are TRBV6-1 and TRBJ1-4, with a weak D call TRBD1 (6 bases). The V gene lost 6 bases and the J gene lost 7 bases, with 15 bases spanning the gap. Germline assignment: CDR1 MNHNS and CDR2 SASEGT. This CDR3 has 14 amino acids. The chain's CDR3 is CASSGPGEGEKLFF. The CDR3 DNA sequence: TGTGCCAGCAGCGGTCCAGGGGAGGGTGAAAAACTGTTTTTT.